One and the same sample provided the 23 T cell receptor beta chains below, sequenced in a study of blood T cell repertoires in COVID-19. Using immunoSEQ multiplex PCR, the repertoire was profiled, and TCRdb retains in-frame clones only, with some absent. In the table there are approximately 260,000 clones, 88% of which are singletons. The sample was peripheral blood. The receptor set was obtained from a woman aged 65 to 85 with COVID-19, enrolled during active disease.

A few counts support this clone. The chain has TRBV4-3 and TRBJ2-5, with 7 bases identical to TRBD1. V lost 0 bases and J lost 4; bases outside the gene matches: 2. This CDR3 spans 14 amino acids. From germline, CDR1 is LGHNA and CDR2 YSLEER. The chain's CDR3 is CASSQDYRGETQYF. As DNA, the CDR3 is TGCGCCAGCAGCCAAGATTACAGGGGAGAGACCCAGTACTTC.

This clone was found once. V usage is TRBV6-2 or TRBV6-3 and J usage is TRBJ2-1, with D possibly TRBD2 on 6 matching bases. The germline V gene encodes CDR1 MNHEY and CDR2 SVGEGT. CDR3 length: 17 amino acids. V was cut by 0 bases and J by 8 bases, with 20 bases left in between. CDR3 sequence (DNA): TGTGCCAGCAGTTACTCGACCACCTGGGCGAGGGACTATGAGCAGTTCTTC. Translated: CASSYSTTWARDYEQFF.

The chain carries TRBV9 and TRBJ1-2, with TRBD1 matching over 12 bases. Germline V lookup: CDR1 SGDLS, CDR2 YYNGEE. V trimming: 4 bases; J trimming: 3 bases; junction bases outside the gene matches: 4. The CDR3 is 15 amino acids. CDR3 sequence reads: CASSPGQGADYGYTF. The DNA for the CDR3 is TGTGCCAGCAGCCCGGGACAGGGGGCTGACTATGGCTACACCTTC. The complete variable domain, with remaining parts taken from reference TRBV9 and TRBJ1-2, reads DSGVTQTPKHLITATGQRVTLRCSPRSGDLSVYWYQQSLDQGLQFLIQYYNGEERAKGNILERFSAQQFPDLHSELNLSSLELGDSALYFCASSPGQGADYGYTFGSGTRLTVV.

This chain uses TRBV6-5 with TRBJ1-1; D is perhaps TRBD1 (5 bases). V lost 5 bases and J 1 base, leaving 11 bases between the germline ends. The CDR3 covers 14 residues. CDR1 is MNHEY and CDR2 is SVGAGI in the germline V gene. The CDR3 DNA follows: TGTGCCAGCAGTACAGGTCTAAAGAACACTGAAGCTTTCTTT. Its protein is CASSTGLKNTEAFF.

This chain links TRBV3-1 (or the pseudogene TRBV3-2) with TRBJ1-6, with no clear D. The CDR3 sequence is 18 residues long. The V end was cut by 0 bases, the J end by 0 bases, with 12 bases between. Germline V CDR1 and CDR2: LGHDT, YNNKEL (reference sequence). In DNA form, the CDR3 reads TGTGCCAGCAGCCAAGATCCTGCCAGAAGCTCCTATAATTCACCCCTCCACTTT. Translated, it gives CASSQDPARSSYNSPLHF.

This chain joins TRBV6-4 and TRBJ1-2; 9 bases are shared with TRBD1. With V trimmed by 6 bases and J by 6 bases, 2 bases remained unmatched. This CDR3 has 12 residues. Germline V gene sequence: CDR1 MRHNA, CDR2 SNTAGT. The CDR3 DNA follows: TGTGCCAGCAGGGACAGGGGTAATGGCTACACCTTC. It specifies CASRDRGNGYTF.

V usage is TRBV28 and J usage is TRBJ2-7, with D possibly TRBD1 on 5 matching bases. Germline CDR1 MDHEN, CDR2 SYDVKM. Trimming cost V 0 bases and J 2 bases, with 11 bases left between them. The CDR3 is 15 amino acids. The chain's CDR3 is CASSLWGQPPYEQYF. The CDR3 nucleotides read TGTGCCAGCAGTTTATGGGGGCAGCCCCCCTACGAGCAGTACTTC. The full variable domain, in which reference TRBV28 and TRBJ2-7 provide the parts outside the CDR3, is DVKVTQSSRYLVKRTGEKVFLECVQDMDHENMFWYRQDPGLGLRLIYFSYDVKMKEKGDIPEGYSVSREKKERFSLILESASTNQTSMYLCASSLWGQPPYEQYFGPGTRLTVT.

The chain links TRBV11-3 to TRBJ2-7, with TRBD2 identical over 12 bases. This CDR3 contains 18 residues. Trimming removed 1 base from V and 1 base from J; junction bases left unmatched: 8. Germline values: CDR1 SGHNT, CDR2 YENEEA. CDR3 residues: CASSLGPSGRAVSYEQYF. The CDR3 nucleotides are TGTGCCAGCAGCTTAGGTCCTAGCGGGAGGGCCGTATCCTACGAGCAGTACTTC.

CDR3 residues: CATSDQIAYYTGELFF. For the CDR3, the DNA is TGTGCCACCAGTGACCAAATAGCGTACTACACCGGGGAGCTGTTTTTT. The V gene is TRBV24-1, the J gene TRBJ2-2, with a tentative D call TRBD2 (5 bases). From germline, CDR1 is KGHDR and CDR2 SFDVKD. CDR3 length: 16 amino acids. V was shortened by 4 bases and J by 3 bases, with 14 bases between the two germline ends.

This clone turned up a few times. The chain combines TRBV10-3 with TRBJ1-2; no reliable D call. CDR3 length equals 11 residues. Germline CDR1 ENHRY, CDR2 SYGVKD. The V end lost 8 bases, the J end lost 4 bases, and 8 bases lay between the germline ends. The CDR3 sequence is CAILAVYGYTF. The CDR3 nucleotides read TGTGCCATCTTGGCAGTCTATGGCTACACCTTC.

This chain uses TRBV5-6 with TRBJ2-5; D remains unclear. V was cut by 2 bases and J by 4 bases, with 6 bases left in between. Germline values: CDR1 SGHDT, CDR2 YYEEEE. This CDR3 comprises 12 residues. The CDR3 loop is CASSFSRETQYF. As DNA, the CDR3 is TGTGCCAGCAGCTTCTCCCGAGAGACCCAGTACTTC. Full variable domain (remainder filled in from reference TRBV5-6 and TRBJ2-5): DAGVTQSPTHLIKTRGQQVTLRCSPKSGHDTVSWYQQALGQGPQFIFQYYEEEERQRGNFPDRFSGHQFPNYSSELNVNALLLGDSALYLCASSFSRETQYFGPGTRLLVL.

V usage is TRBV7-6 and J usage is TRBJ2-7; 11 bases are a match to TRBD1. The germline V gene encodes CDR1 SGHVS and CDR2 FNYEAQ. The CDR3 extends over 15 amino acids. The junction had 2 bases not matched to a gene; V was cut back by 1 base and J by 3 bases. CDR3 region: CASSLEGTGGYEQYF. DNA for the CDR3: TGTGCCAGCAGCTTAGAAGGGACAGGGGGCTACGAGCAGTACTTC.

A single count supports this clone. This rearrangement joins TRBV5-1 to TRBJ1-1, with 9 bases lining up with TRBD1. The CDR3 is 14 amino acids. V was clipped by 4 bases and J by 1 base; unmatched bases: 2. CDR1 and CDR2 from the germline V gene are SGHRS and YFSETQ. CDR3 region: CASSGTGRNTEAFF. CDR3 bases: TGCGCCAGCAGCGGGACAGGGAGGAACACTGAAGCTTTCTTT.

The V call is TRBV20-1, the J call TRBJ2-7; 9 nucleotides align to TRBD1. The CDR3 length is 15 residues. The J segment lost 9 bases and the V segment lost 3 bases, leaving 15 bases of the junction unmatched. Germline values: CDR1 DFQATT, CDR2 SNEGSKA (reference sequence). This chain's CDR3 is CSASTRDRAPNVQYF. For the CDR3, the DNA is TGCAGTGCTAGTACCCGGGACAGGGCCCCTAATGTGCAGTACTTC.

The CDR3 region is CSASRPGPHQETQYF. The CDR3 nucleotides read TGCAGTGCTAGTAGGCCAGGGCCCCACCAAGAGACCCAGTACTTC. The chain recombines TRBV20-1 with TRBJ2-5; a weak D match, TRBD1 (5 bases). V gave up 3 bases and J gave up 0 bases, with 14 bases separating them. CDR1 DFQATT and CDR2 SNEGSKA come from the germline V gene (reference sequence). The CDR3 consists of 15 residues.

The chain joins TRBV2 to TRBJ1-5, with D possibly TRBD1 on 5 matching bases. Trimming shortened V by 6 bases and J by 10 bases, and 16 bases separated the two germline ends. Germline V lookup: CDR1 SNHLY, CDR2 FYNNEI. The CDR3 spans 13 residues. CDR3 bases: TGTGCCAGCAGAATGGACGGGGGAGGACCCCAGCATTTT. Encoded protein: CASRMDGGGPQHF.

The chain recombines TRBV5-1 with TRBJ2-1; 8 nucleotides agree with TRBD1. Losses at the gene ends were 5 bases for V and 3 bases for J; bases not matched to a gene: 7. The CDR3 has 15 residues. The V gene's germline CDR1 is SGHRS and CDR2 YFSETQ. CDR3 DNA: TGCGCCAGCAGTGATGGACAGGGTGTCTACAATGAGCAGTTCTTC. It specifies CASSDGQGVYNEQFF.

The chain uses TRBV4-2 and TRBJ2-3; a weak D match, TRBD2 (6 bases). This CDR3 has 16 amino acids. Germline CDR1 and CDR2: LGHNA and YNFKEQ. Between the trimmed V and J ends, which lost 1 base and 0 bases, there was a span of 11 bases. CDR3 amino acids: CASSQGGRISTDTQYF. The CDR3 DNA is TGTGCCAGCAGCCAAGGAGGGAGGATAAGCACAGATACGCAGTATTTT.

The genes are TRBV28 and TRBJ1-4, with D hard to call. Germline CDR1 is MDHEN and CDR2 is SYDVKM. This CDR3 spans 16 amino acids. Trimming left V 5 bases short and J 0 bases short, with 13 bases between. CDR3 in DNA: TGTGCCAGCAGTCTTCCCGGCCTAGCAACTAATGAAAAACTGTTTTTT. It specifies CASSLPGLATNEKLFF. Variable domain in full (rest from reference TRBV28 and TRBJ1-4): DVKVTQSSRYLVKRTGEKVFLECVQDMDHENMFWYRQDPGLGLRLIYFSYDVKMKEKGDIPEGYSVSREKKERFSLILESASTNQTSMYLCASSLPGLATNEKLFFGSGTQLSVL.

As concerns this clone: The junction departs from germline at one end; a sequencing error may be responsible. CDR3 bases: TGTGCTAGCAGCCAGGGACTAGGCGGTCCAGATACGCAGTATTTT. It translates to CASSQGLGGPDTQYF. V gene TRBV7-7 combines with J gene TRBJ2-3; 8 positions agree with TRBD2. Germline V gene data show CDR1 as SSHAT and CDR2 as FNYEAQ (reference sequence). The CDR3 spans 15 residues.

The chain has TRBV19 and TRBJ1-1, with D tentatively TRBD1 (5 bases). The V gene's germline CDR1 is LNHDA and CDR2 SQIVND (reference sequence). Trimming removed 11 bases at V and 0 bases at J, with 10 bases between. The CDR3 is 12 residues long. CDR3 sequence reads: CAAGKMNTEAFF. The CDR3, as DNA: TGTGCCGCAGGGAAAATGAACACTGAAGCTTTCTTT.

The CDR3 loop is CASGDRAFFYGYTF. CDR3 coding DNA: TGTGCCAGTGGGGACAGGGCTTTCTTCTATGGCTACACCTTC. The rearrangement uses TRBV19 and TRBJ1-2; 9 bases agree with TRBD1. The CDR3 has 14 amino acids. Per the germline V gene, CDR1 is LNHDA and CDR2 is SQIVND (reference sequence). V shed 8 bases and J 4 bases; nucleotides not matched to a gene: 8.

The chain has TRBV6-6 and TRBJ2-7; 13 bases map to TRBD2. The CDR3 sequence is 16 residues long. CDR1 is MNHNY, CDR2 SVGAGI, per germline (reference sequence). The V and J ends lost 2 bases and 6 bases, in that order; junction bases with no gene match: 7. CDR3 bases: TGTGCCAGCAGTTACGCCAGACTAGCGGGAGGAGGCGAGCAGTACTTC. Translated: CASSYARLAGGGEQYF.